The source of this T cell receptor (beta chain) is a study of cytomegalovirus exposure and HLA in healthy donors. About the study: The use of the same platform for the 130 or so validation repertoires and the approximately 670 first-cohort repertoires was reported by a later analysis.

Data came from immunoSEQ multiplex PCR; TCRdb stores just in-frame clones and leaves some out. The sample has 100,000 to 150,000 clones, roughly 87% seen once. V lost 9 bases and J lost 7; bases outside the gene matches: 7. Germline CDR1 reads MNHNY; CDR2 reads SVGAGI (reference sequence). The CDR3 length is 12 residues. This clone was seen only a few times. Antigen: not known. Study outcomes and limitations: Cytomegalovirus status, reportedly, was diagnosed with high specificity and sensitivity by the classifier.

V gene TRBV6-6 combines with J gene TRBJ1-2, with 8 bases aligning to TRBD1. Input material: PBMCs. This receptor was identified in a woman between 18 and 30 years old in good health and CMV-seronegative. The DNA of the CDR3 is TGTGCCAGGAAGGACAGGGACGGTGGCTACACCTTC. Translated: CARKDRDGGYTF.